This T cell receptor (beta chain) was recorded in a study of human T cells and chemical hapten exposure. Overall study context: Cases of alopecia areata, totalis or universalis occurred in a predominantly female patient group.

This clonotype has only a few counts. The antigen is undetermined. TCRdb re-analysed the RACE reads in MiXCR, keeping a single row per CDR3 protein. This table has about 82,000 distinct CDR3 sequences, over 10% appearing once. Documented time point: patch test 3, about 24 weeks after DPC sensitization. Treatment here: therapeutic diphenylcyclopropenone sensitization with weekly scalp DPC. Overall study results and limits: DPC sensitization left the count of TCRs above 1 in 1000 unchanged.

The receptor comes from a woman aged 45-60 years with alopecia areata. Some clones in this sample may be carry-over from other donors' samples. Source: whole blood, taken in connection with sensitization to the hapten diphenylcyclopropenone (DPC).

CDR3 protein: CASSLDPIGSEYF. CDR3 in DNA: TGTGCCAGCAGCTTAGATCCCATTGGGTCTGAGTACTTC. This rearrangement joins TRBV7-2 to TRBJ2-7; no clear D gene. The germline V and J ends were trimmed by 1 base and 11 bases, with 15 bases remaining between them. Germline values: CDR1 SGHTA, CDR2 FQGNSA. The CDR3 sequence is 13 residues long. The full variable domain, rest sourced from reference TRBV7-2 and TRBJ2-7, is GAGVSQSPSNKVTEKGKDVELRCDPISGHTALYWYRQSLGQGLEFLIYFQGNSAPDKSGLPSDRFSAERTGGSVSTLTIQRTQQEDSAVYLCASSLDPIGSEYFGPGTRLTVT.